The rows below give T cell receptor beta chains drawn from one sample of a study of metastatic and nonmetastatic thyroid tumors. TCRdb reassembled clones from the PCR reads with MiXCR. The sample includes about 20,000 clones, under 35% seen only once; the top ten take roughly an eighth. Sequenced sample: blood. The receptors come from a female donor with papillary thyroid cancer or a benign thyroid nodule (not recorded which). Some clones in this sample may be carry-over from other donors' samples. Both conserved end residues are part of each CDR3. The D gene is left open where the match is weak. Clone size is not always given. Where it is, it says once, few, many or a class for expanded clones.

.,TRBV20-1,medium-sized,14,TRBJ1-2,TGCAGTGCTAGAACGAGTGAGGGGGACTATGGCTACACCTTC,CSARTSEGDYGYTF
.,TRBV20-1,.,12,TRBJ2-7,TGCAGTGCCAGAGCCGACTCCTACGAGCAGTACTTC,CSARADSYEQYF
.,TRBV11-2,.,14,TRBJ1-1,TGTGCCAGCACCCCCATGTCCTCGAGGACTGAAGCTTTCTTT,CASTPMSSRTEAFF
TRBD1,TRBV6-5,few,16,TRBJ2-7,TGTGCCAGCAGCGGGTTATCGGGACAGGGGGCAGACGAGCAGTACTTC,CASSGLSGQGADEQYF
TRBD2,TRBV5-5,many,16,TRBJ2-7,TGTGCCAGCAGCACCCCGGGACTAGCGGAATTCTACGAGCAGTACTTC,CASSTPGLAEFYEQYF
.,TRBV2,.,13,TRBJ1-5,TGTGCCAGCAGTGCACTCGAGGGTCATCCCCAGCATTTT,CASSALEGHPQHF
TRBD1,TRBV7-3,many,14,TRBJ2-5,TGTGCCAGCAGCCCCAGGGACAGGCAAGAGACCCAGTACTTC,CASSPRDRQETQYF
.,TRBV2,few,13,TRBJ2-2,TGTGCCAGCACCGGGCAGAACACCGGGGAGCTGTTTTTT,CASTGQNTGELFF
.,TRBV12-3/TRBV12-4,.,15,TRBJ1-1,TGTGCCAGCAGTTCCGGGAGGTTATGGAACGCTGAAGCTTTCTTT,CASSSGRLWNAEAFF
.,TRBV14,medium-sized,18,TRBJ1-2,TGTGCCAGCAGCCAAGTTTGGCAGGGTGAGGGGGGCAACTATGGCTACACCTTC,CASSQVWQGEGGNYGYTF
.,TRBV11-2,once,12,TRBJ2-7,TGTGCCAGCAGCATACAGGGTTACGAGCAGTACTTC,CASSIQGYEQYF
.,TRBV20-1,medium-sized,15,TRBJ2-1,TGCAGTGCTCTCCTCGGGACTCGATCCTACAATGAGCAGTTCTTC,CSALLGTRSYNEQFF
.,TRBV20-1,.,14,TRBJ2-2,TGCAGTGCTAGAGAGCAGGTTAACACCGGGGAGCTGTTTTTT,CSAREQVNTGELFF
.,TRBV6-1,few,14,TRBJ1-2,TGTGCTAGCGTGCCGGAGTCCCCTAACTATGGCTACACCTTC,CASVPESPNYGYTF
TRBD2,TRBV11-2,.,16,TRBJ2-7,TGTGCCAGCAACTTAGTGGCTAGCGGGAGCGGAAACGAGCAGTACTTC,CASNLVASGSGNEQYF
.,TRBV4-3,once,16,TRBJ2-1,TGCGGCAGCAGCGAAGTTCACCAAACAGGACTGGATGAGCAGTTCTTC,CGSSEVHQTGLDEQFF
TRBD1,TRBV27,few,16,TRBJ2-7,TGTGCCAGCAGTCCCGTCCCGGACAGGGGCGCGGACGAGCAGTACTTC,CASSPVPDRGADEQYF
.,TRBV11-1,.,13,TRBJ1-2,TGTGCCAGCAGCTTAAAGGATCTATATGGCTACACCTTC,CASSLKDLYGYTF
.,TRBV30,.,12,TRBJ1-2,TGTGCCTGGAGTCGAGGAAACTATGGCTACACCTTC,CAWSRGNYGYTF
TRBD2,TRBV6-1,medium-sized,15,TRBJ2-1,TGTGCCAGCAGTACTCCGGGACTAGCGATCAATGAGCAGTTCTTC,CASSTPGLAINEQFF
.,TRBV20-1,.,14,TRBJ1-5,TGCAGTGCTGACCCGCCGGGTGGCAATCAGCCCCAGCATTTT,CSADPPGGNQPQHF
.,TRBV12-3/TRBV12-4,many,12,TRBJ2-2,TGTGCCAGCAAATTTTACACCGGGGAGCTGTTTTTT,CASKFYTGELFF
.,TRBV7-9,many,12,TRBJ1-1,TGTGCCAGCAGCCCCGGTCCCCTTGAAGCTTTCTTT,CASSPGPLEAFF
.,TRBV6-2/TRBV6-3,.,15,TRBJ1-5,TGTGCCAGCAGTCCCGAAGTAGGGGGTGGACAGCCCCAGCATTTT,CASSPEVGGGQPQHF
TRBD2,TRBV11-2,.,16,TRBJ2-7,TGTGCCAGCAGCTTACTGCATGGCGGGGGGTCGGGCGAGCAGTACTTC,CASSLLHGGGSGEQYF
.,TRBV24-1,many,15,TRBJ2-3,TGTGCCACCAGTGATTTGGGAGGGGACACAGATACGCAGTATTTT,CATSDLGGDTDTQYF
.,TRBV6-2/TRBV6-3,.,20,TRBJ2-3,TGTGCCAGCAGAATCTACGCCGCACAGGGCCTCTCTAAAAGCACAGATACGCAGTATTTT,CASRIYAAQGLSKSTDTQYF
.,TRBV6-1,medium-sized,12,TRBJ2-1,TGTGCCAGCCCGGACAGCTACAATGAGCAGTTCTTC,CASPDSYNEQFF
.,TRBV6-2/TRBV6-3,many,14,TRBJ2-2,TGTGCCAGCAGTTATGCCCCGAACACCGGGGAGCTGTTTTTT,CASSYAPNTGELFF
.,TRBV6-1,medium-sized,12,TRBJ2-7,TGTGCCAGCAGGACCCCCTCCTACGAGCAGTACTTC,CASRTPSYEQYF
.,TRBV5-1,.,14,TRBJ2-7,TGCGCCAGCAGCTTGGCAGTAGGGAAGTACGAGCAGTACTTC,CASSLAVGKYEQYF
TRBD1,TRBV28,medium-sized,16,TRBJ1-2,TGTGCCAGCAGTCTTCGGACAGGGGGCCCTATCTTTGGCTACACCTTC,CASSLRTGGPIFGYTF